A single sample is the source of the 24 T cell receptor beta chains below, sequenced in a study of CD8 T cells in Susac syndrome. With random hexamers, 0.5 to 1 ug RNA was reverse transcribed. TCRdb re-called the immunoSEQ multiplex PCR reads through MiXCR, storing one row per CDR3 protein. This repertoire shows around 180,000 distinct CDR3 sequences, 90% to 95% found once; its top ten account for around 0.1%. Sequenced: CD4+ T cells from PBMCs. The receptor set was obtained from a human donor with multiple sclerosis.

This sequence joins TRBV11-2 and TRBJ2-1; D is perhaps TRBD2 (6 bases). Trimming pared 5 bases from V and 15 bases from J, leaving 20 bases between. The germline gives CDR1 SGHAT, CDR2 FQNNGV. The CDR3 extends over 13 amino acids. The CDR3 protein is CASSGRLRDEGFF. As DNA, the CDR3 is TGTGCCAGCAGCGGTAGGTTGCGGGATGAAGGGTTCTTC.

This clonotype was observed a few times. V and J are TRBV5-1 and TRBJ2-4, with 12 positions matching TRBD2. The CDR3 has 14 residues. The germline CDR1 and CDR2 sequences are SGHRS and YFSETQ. V lost 4 bases and J lost 7; bases outside the gene matches: 3. CDR3 coding DNA: TGCGCCAGCAGCCGCGGGACTAGCGGGAACATTCAGTACTTC. Protein sequence: CASSRGTSGNIQYF.

This chain links TRBV6-5 with TRBJ2-3; D is undetermined. V was shortened by 0 bases and J by 3 bases, with 7 bases between the two germline ends. The CDR3 is 14 amino acids. Germline V gives CDR1 MNHEY, CDR2 SVGAGI. The DNA of the CDR3 is TGTGCCAGCAGTTACTCGGCCGCGACAGATACGCAGTATTTT. Protein: CASSYSAATDTQYF.

The chain recombines TRBV5-1 with TRBJ1-4, with TRBD1 as a possible D gene (5 bases). Trimming removed 3 bases at V and 8 bases at J, with 14 bases between. CDR3 length: 14 residues. In germline, CDR1 is SGHRS, CDR2 YFSETQ. The CDR3 DNA follows: TGCGCCAGCAGCTCCGCAGGGTCGAGGGAAAAACTGTTTTTT. Translating gives CASSSAGSREKLFF.

This chain joins TRBV12-3 or TRBV12-4 and TRBJ2-5; D perhaps matches TRBD2 (5 bases). The CDR3 covers 13 residues. V dropped 3 bases and J dropped 6 bases, with 11 bases sitting between them. CDR3 loop: CASSFRGQKTQYF. Written as DNA, the CDR3 is TGTGCCAGCAGTTTTCGGGGTCAGAAGACCCAGTACTTC.

V gene TRBV12-3 or TRBV12-4 combines with J gene TRBJ1-1; D remains unclear. V lost 3 bases, J lost 13 bases, and 12 bases lay in between. CDR3 size: 11 residues. CDR3 loop: CASSLYVGVFF. The CDR3, as DNA: TGTGCCAGCAGTTTGTATGTGGGAGTTTTCTTT.

This chain joins TRBV5-4 and TRBJ2-5; D may be TRBD2 (5 bases). CDR3 length equals 14 residues. V lost 4 bases and J 4 bases, leaving 14 bases between the germline ends. Germline values: CDR1 SGHNT, CDR2 YYREEE (reference sequence). CDR3 in DNA: TGTGCCAGCAGCCCAGGCGGGTCTCCAGAGACCCAGTACTTC. It specifies CASSPGGSPETQYF.

This chain connects TRBV11-2 to TRBJ2-1; D is possibly TRBD1 (5 bases). Per germline, CDR1 SGHAT and CDR2 FQNNGV. The CDR3 covers 14 residues. Trimming took 5 bases from V and 3 from J, leaving 11 bases between them. CDR3 protein: CASSPVRVYNEQFF. CDR3 sequence (DNA): TGTGCCAGCAGCCCCGTCAGGGTCTACAATGAGCAGTTCTTC.

V is TRBV5-1 and J is TRBJ1-1; 12 bases fit TRBD1. J was trimmed by 1 base and V by 1 base; bases with no gene match: 5. This CDR3 is 17 amino acids long. Germline V CDR1 and CDR2: SGHRS, YFSETQ. The DNA of the CDR3 is TGCGCCAGCAGCTTGATCAGGGACAGGGGGCGGAACACTGAAGCTTTCTTT. Translated: CASSLIRDRGRNTEAFF.

The chain employs TRBV25-1 and TRBJ2-1; TRBD1 or TRBD2 may be the D gene (6 bases each). CDR1 is MGHDK and CDR2 is SYGVNS in the germline V gene. The CDR3 loop spans 13 amino acids. The V and J ends lost 4 bases and 10 bases respectively, with 14 bases between them. In DNA, the CDR3 is TGTGCCAGCAGTGTCACGGGGGCCAAAGAGCAGTTCTTC. Translated, it gives CASSVTGAKEQFF.

V is TRBV27 and J is TRBJ1-1; 9 nucleotides match TRBD1. Germline V gives CDR1 MNHEY, CDR2 SMNVEV (reference sequence). V shed 3 bases, J shed 5 bases, and the junction held 13 bases outside the gene matches. The CDR3 length is 17 residues. CDR3 DNA: TGTGCCAGCAGTTTTGGGGTGGGACAGGGCCGGGGGACTGAAGCTTTCTTT. Translating it yields CASSFGVGQGRGTEAFF.

This clonotype appeared once. The gene calls are TRBV3-1 and TRBJ1-2; the D is unclear. The ends were cut back, 2 bases at V and 5 bases at J, with 9 bases in the middle. The CDR3 has 13 residues. In germline, CDR1 is LGHDT, CDR2 YNNKEL (reference sequence). CDR3: CASSQTVRYGYTF. The CDR3 nucleotides are TGTGCCAGCAGCCAAACTGTAAGATATGGCTACACCTTC.

The rearrangement uses TRBV19 and TRBJ1-5; D might be TRBD1 (6 bases). The CDR3 is 15 amino acids. V shed 7 bases and J shed 4 bases, with 17 bases lying between them. Per germline, CDR1 LNHDA and CDR2 SQIVND (reference sequence). The CDR3 coding sequence is TGTGCCAGTACCAATGGCGGGACAAGAAATCAGCCCCAGCATTTT. It translates to CASTNGGTRNQPQHF. Full variable domain (remainder filled in from reference TRBV19 and TRBJ1-5): DGGITQSPKYLFRKEGQNVTLSCEQNLNHDAMYWYRQDPGQGLRLIYYSQIVNDFQKGDIAEGYSVSREKKESFPLTVTSAQKNPTAFYLCASTNGGTRNQPQHFGDGTRLSIL.

This clonotype was recorded once. The CDR3 protein is CASSPTSGGANEQFF. The DNA of the CDR3 is TGTGCCAGCAGTCCAACTAGCGGGGGGGCAAATGAGCAGTTCTTC. The chain joins TRBV28 to TRBJ2-1; 13 bases fit TRBD2. This CDR3 contains 15 residues. V trimming: 5 bases; J trimming: 7 bases; junction bases outside the gene matches: 5. Germline V CDR1 and CDR2: MDHEN, SYDVKM.

The CDR3 here is CASSPRRETQYF. CDR3 nucleotides: TGTGCCAGCAGCCCCCGTCGGGAGACCCAGTACTTC. V is TRBV7-2 and J is TRBJ2-5; D is unresolved. In germline, CDR1 is SGHTA, CDR2 FQGNSA. The CDR3 has 12 amino acids. V was pared by 5 bases and J by 5 bases, with 9 bases between. The full variable domain, completed using reference TRBV7-2 and TRBJ2-5, is GAGVSQSPSNKVTEKGKDVELRCDPISGHTALYWYRQSLGQGLEFLIYFQGNSAPDKSGLPSDRFSAERTGGSVSTLTIQRTQQEDSAVYLCASSPRRETQYFGPGTRLLVL.

V gene TRBV2 combines with J gene TRBJ2-1, with a tentative D call TRBD2 (5 bases). This CDR3 is built from 12 residues. Per the germline V gene, CDR1 is SNHLY and CDR2 is FYNNEI. Trimming pared 7 bases from V and 4 bases from J, leaving 8 bases between. The CDR3 nucleotides are TGTGCCAGCACCGGGAATTACAATGAGCAGTTCTTC. This gives the protein CASTGNYNEQFF. The entire variable domain, with the rest obtained from reference TRBV2 and TRBJ2-1, is as follows: EPEVTQTPSHQVTQMGQEVILRCVPISNHLYFYWYRQILGQKVEFLVSFYNNEISEKSEIFDDQFSVERPDGSNFTLKIRSTKLEDSAMYFCASTGNYNEQFFGPGTRLTVL.

This chain uses TRBV2 with TRBJ1-5; 7 bases line up with TRBD1. The V segment lost 2 bases and the J segment 11 bases; nucleotides outside the gene matches: 6. This CDR3 has 13 amino acids. Germline V gene data show CDR1 as SNHLY and CDR2 as FYNNEI. The chain's CDR3 is CASSERGPEAQHF. The CDR3 DNA reads as TGTGCCAGCAGTGAAAGGGGGCCCGAGGCCCAGCATTTT.

This chain uses TRBV12-3 or TRBV12-4 with TRBJ2-3; TRBD2 is a possible D gene (5 bases). The CDR3 spans 16 residues. The germline V and J ends were trimmed by 2 bases and 0 bases, with 12 bases remaining between them. CDR3 in DNA: TGTGCCAGCAGTTTACGGACTCCTATTAGCACAGATACGCAGTATTTT. This sequence encodes CASSLRTPISTDTQYF.

This sequence joins TRBV20-1 and TRBJ1-1; possibly TRBD1 for D (6 bases). The germline V gene encodes CDR1 DFQATT and CDR2 SNEGSKA (reference sequence). The CDR3 totals 15 residues. The V end was cut by 6 bases, the J end by 1 base, with 18 bases between. In DNA, the CDR3 is TGCAGTGCGATAGCCGGGGGCCGAGCGAACACTGAAGCTTTCTTT. This translates into CSAIAGGRANTEAFF.

V gene TRBV2 combines with J gene TRBJ2-7; D remains unclear. Between the trimmed V and J ends, which lost 3 bases and 4 bases, there was a span of 4 bases. CDR1 and CDR2 from the germline V gene are SNHLY and FYNNEI. The CDR3 extends over 11 amino acids. This CDR3 reads CASSEIYEQYF. The CDR3, as DNA: TGTGCCAGCAGTGAGATATACGAGCAGTACTTC.

The CDR3, as DNA: TGCGCCAGCAGCTTGGGACAGGGCGCCGGGGAGCTGTTTTTT. It specifies CASSLGQGAGELFF. The gene calls are TRBV5-1 and TRBJ2-2; 7 bases line up with TRBD1. Germline trimming cut 0 bases from V and 6 bases from J; bases unmatched to any gene: 2. This CDR3 region has 14 residues. Per the germline V gene, CDR1 is SGHRS and CDR2 is YFSETQ.

The rearrangement links TRBV5-1 to TRBJ1-6; weak D call: TRBD1 (5 bases). V gave up 3 bases and J gave up 10 bases, with 14 bases separating them. The germline gives CDR1 SGHRS, CDR2 YFSETQ. The length of the CDR3 is 14 residues. The CDR3, as DNA: TGCGCCAGCAGCTCTACAGGAGGACTATCACCCCTCCACTTT. Its protein product is CASSSTGGLSPLHF.

The J gene is TRBJ2-7, the V gene TRBV30; 8 bases are a match to TRBD1. The CDR3 sequence is 14 residues long. J gave up 6 bases and V 2 bases, and 9 bases lay outside the gene matches. Germline V gene sequence: CDR1 GTSNPN, CDR2 SVGIG (reference sequence). The CDR3 region is CAWSSEDRATEQYF. The CDR3 DNA reads TGTGCCTGGAGTAGCGAGGACAGGGCAACCGAGCAGTACTTC.

The V gene is TRBV2, the J gene TRBJ1-1; 8 bases fit TRBD1. Germline-derived CDR1 and CDR2 are SNHLY and FYNNEI. The CDR3 is made up of 14 amino acids. J was trimmed by 1 base and V by 5 bases; bases with no gene match: 3. The chain's CDR3 is CASSPRGRNTEAFF. CDR3 bases: TGTGCCAGCAGTCCCAGGGGGCGGAACACTGAAGCTTTCTTT.